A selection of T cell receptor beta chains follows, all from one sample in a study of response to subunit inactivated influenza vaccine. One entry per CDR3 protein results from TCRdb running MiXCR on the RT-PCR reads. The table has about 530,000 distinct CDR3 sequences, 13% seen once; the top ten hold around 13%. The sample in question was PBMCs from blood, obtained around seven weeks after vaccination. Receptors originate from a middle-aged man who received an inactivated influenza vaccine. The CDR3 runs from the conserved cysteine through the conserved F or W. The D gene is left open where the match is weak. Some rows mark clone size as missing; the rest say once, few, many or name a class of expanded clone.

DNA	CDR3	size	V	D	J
TGCGCCAGCAGCCCCCTGACCGGGACCCCTTCCTACAATGAGCAGTTCTTC	CASSPLTGTPSYNEQFF	NA	TRBV5-1	NA	TRBJ2-1
TGTGCCAGCAGTTATGAGGGAGTCAATCAGCCCCAGCATTTT	CASSYEGVNQPQHF	few	TRBV6-5	NA	TRBJ1-5
TGCAGCGTTGTGGGGGGGATCAGCTACAATGAGCAGTTCTTC	CSVVGGISYNEQFF	few	TRBV29-1	TRBD2	TRBJ2-1
TGCAGCGTTCCCGACCACGCGAACACCGGGGAGCTGTTTTTT	CSVPDHANTGELFF	NA	TRBV29-1	NA	TRBJ2-2
TGCGCCAGCAGCCTCGAAGAACAGCACTCCTACGAGCAGTACTTC	CASSLEEQHSYEQYF	few	TRBV5-1	NA	TRBJ2-7
TGCAGTGCTAGAGTAAGGAGCGGGGGGGATTACTACAATGAGCAGTTCTTC	CSARVRSGGDYYNEQFF	many	TRBV20-1	TRBD2	TRBJ2-1
TGTGCCAGCACGGACGGAATTGATAGGGTCCGCACAGATACGCAGTATTTT	CASTDGIDRVRTDTQYF	NA	TRBV6-1	NA	TRBJ2-3
TGCAGTGCCAAGGGACAGGGGGAAGCAGATACGCAGTATTTT	CSAKGQGEADTQYF	NA	TRBV20-1	TRBD1	TRBJ2-3
TGTGCCAGCGTTAGAGTATCGATGAACACTGAAGCTTTCTTT	CASVRVSMNTEAFF	few	TRBV12-3/TRBV12-4	NA	TRBJ1-1
TGTGCCATCAGTGAGTCAACTGGCACAGATACGCAGTATTTT	CAISESTGTDTQYF	NA	TRBV10-3	NA	TRBJ2-3
TGTGCCAGCAGTTACTCAGGGGGTAGGGGGAAAGCAGAGACCCAGTACTTC	CASSYSGGRGKAETQYF	NA	TRBV6-5	NA	TRBJ2-5
TGTGCCAGCAGCTTGTTCGTCCTTCCAGGTTCACCCCTCCACTTT	CASSLFVLPGSPLHF	NA	TRBV7-9	NA	TRBJ1-6
TGTGCCAGCAGCTCGGACCGGTACTCTGGAAACACCATATATTTT	CASSSDRYSGNTIYF	many	TRBV12-3/TRBV12-4	NA	TRBJ1-3
TGTGCCAGCAGCCGTTACCCGAGCTCCTACGAGCAGTACTTC	CASSRYPSSYEQYF	NA	TRBV6-1	NA	TRBJ2-7
TGTGCCAGCAGTTACGGGACTAGCGGGGGTTTAGGCGAGCAGTTCTTC	CASSYGTSGGLGEQFF	NA	TRBV6-2/TRBV6-3	TRBD2	TRBJ2-1
TGCGCCAGCAGCTTGGACACGGCCTATGGCTACACCTTC	CASSLDTAYGYTF	few	TRBV5-1	NA	TRBJ1-2
TGTGCCAGCAGCTTAGTCGGGGCCGTGGGCACTGAAGCTTTCTTT	CASSLVGAVGTEAFF	NA	TRBV7-8	NA	TRBJ1-1